Below are 30 T cell receptor beta chains sequenced from a single sample in a study of blood T cell repertoires in COVID-19. The assay was immunoSEQ multiplex PCR, and TCRdb's table has in-frame clones only and misses some. Here the sample spans tens of thousands of clones, roughly 81% being singletons. Sequenced sample: peripheral blood. The receptors originated from a woman in her seventies with acute or convalescent COVID-19.

The CDR3 bases are TGTGCCAGCAGCTTTGGGGACAGCAAAAATCAGCCCCAGCATTTT. As protein: CASSFGDSKNQPQHF. V and J are TRBV7-9 and TRBJ1-5, with 7 bases lining up with TRBD1. This CDR3 contains 15 residues. Germline values: CDR1 SEHNR, CDR2 FQNEAQ (reference sequence). The trim removed 3 bases at V and 4 bases at J, leaving 6 bases unmatched.

This chain joins TRBV19 and TRBJ1-2, with D maybe TRBD1 (5 bases). The V gene lost 10 bases and the J gene lost 5 bases, with 14 bases spanning the gap. The CDR3 has 12 amino acids. In germline, CDR1 is LNHDA, CDR2 SQIVND (reference sequence). The CDR3 here is CATKGNPYGYTF. The CDR3 bases are TGTGCCACGAAGGGGAACCCATATGGCTACACCTTC.

The chain links TRBV2 to TRBJ2-5; possibly TRBD2 for D (6 bases). Germline CDR1 is SNHLY and CDR2 is FYNNEI. This CDR3 is built from 13 residues. V was shortened by 11 bases and J by 2 bases, with 15 bases between the two germline ends. The CDR3 DNA follows: TGTGCCGGACTCCGGGACTGGCAAGAGACCCAGTACTTC. Its protein product is CAGLRDWQETQYF.

The chain combines TRBV7-9 with TRBJ1-1; D is unresolved. Per the germline V gene, CDR1 is SEHNR and CDR2 is FQNEAQ (reference sequence). V lost 6 bases and J 3 bases, leaving 14 bases between the germline ends. This CDR3 has 14 amino acids. The CDR3 loop is CASSLAPVDTEAFF. DNA of the CDR3: TGTGCCAGCAGTTTGGCCCCCGTTGACACTGAAGCTTTCTTT.

The chain recombines TRBV9 with TRBJ1-5; 7 bases align to TRBD1. Germline loops: CDR1 SGDLS, CDR2 YYNGEE. The junction had 6 bases not matched to a gene; V was cut back by 4 bases and J by 5 bases. This CDR3 has 14 amino acids. CDR3 loop: CASSLGQRDQPQHF. CDR3 sequence (DNA): TGTGCCAGCAGCCTGGGACAGCGAGATCAGCCCCAGCATTTT.

The gene calls are TRBV19 and TRBJ1-5, with D tentatively TRBD1 (6 bases). Germline CDR1 and CDR2: LNHDA and SQIVND (reference sequence). Trimming pared 7 bases from V and 0 bases from J, leaving 19 bases between. CDR3 size: 17 residues. The CDR3 spells CASNNGPGTSSNQPQHF. Written as DNA, the CDR3 is TGTGCCAGTAATAACGGACCCGGGACAAGTAGCAATCAGCCCCAGCATTTT.

The chain uses TRBV4-1 and TRBJ2-5; a possible D gene is TRBD1 (6 bases). There are 15 residues in the CDR3. CDR1 is MGHRA and CDR2 is YSYEKL in the germline V gene. The V end lost 0 bases, the J end lost 5 bases, and 13 bases lay between the germline ends. The CDR3 DNA sequence: TGCGCCAGCAGCCAAGATCCAGGGGTCAGGGAGACCCAGTACTTC. Translating it yields CASSQDPGVRETQYF.

The gene calls are TRBV25-1 and TRBJ1-3; TRBD1 agrees at 8 bases. Germline V gene sequence: CDR1 MGHDK, CDR2 SYGVNS. The CDR3 extends over 15 amino acids. Unmatched junction bases numbered 7, after V lost 5 bases and J lost 4 bases. The CDR3: CASSPSDRVGNTIYF. The CDR3 region has the DNA TGTGCCAGCAGTCCATCGGACAGGGTCGGAAACACCATATATTTT. Variable domain in full (rest from reference TRBV25-1 and TRBJ1-3): EADIYQTPRYLVIGTGKKITLECSQTMGHDKMYWYQQDPGMELHLIHYSYGVNSTEKGDLSSESTVSRIRTEHFPLTLESARPSHTSQYLCASSPSDRVGNTIYFGEGSWLTVV.

This chain connects TRBV7-9 to TRBJ1-4; D might be TRBD1 (5 bases). Germline lookup yields CDR1 SEHNR and CDR2 FQNEAQ (reference sequence). V lost 5 bases, J lost 8 bases, and 15 bases lay in between. The CDR3 extends over 14 amino acids. Written as DNA, the CDR3 is TGTGCCAGCAGCCAAGGGGTCGCGGGGGAAAAACTGTTTTTT. It yields the protein CASSQGVAGEKLFF. The complete variable domain, with remaining parts taken from reference TRBV7-9 and TRBJ1-4, reads DTGVSQNPRHKITKRGQNVTFRCDPISEHNRLYWYRQTLGQGPEFLTYFQNEAQLEKSRLLSDRFSAERPKGSFSTLEIQRTEQGDSAMYLCASSQGVAGEKLFFGSGTQLSVL.

This clone was counted only a few times. This sequence joins TRBV28 and TRBJ2-7, with D hard to call. Germline CDR1 is MDHEN and CDR2 is SYDVKM. V was clipped by 2 bases and J by 9 bases, with 11 bases between them. The CDR3 totals 12 residues. The CDR3 is CASSLVPGSQYF. CDR3 sequence (DNA): TGTGCCAGCAGTTTAGTTCCGGGTTCGCAGTACTTC.

This chain connects TRBV28 to TRBJ2-7, with 8 positions matching TRBD1. This CDR3 is 17 amino acids long. The germline gives CDR1 MDHEN, CDR2 SYDVKM. The V gene end was trimmed by 5 bases and the J gene end by 3 bases; junction bases not matched to a gene: 15. CDR3: CASSPPDRGRFFYEQYF. In nucleotides, the CDR3 is TGTGCCAGCAGTCCGCCTGACAGGGGACGGTTTTTCTACGAGCAGTACTTC.

The chain couples TRBV5-1 to TRBJ2-1; tentatively, D is TRBD1 (6 bases). CDR3 size: 15 residues. CDR1 and CDR2 from the germline V gene are SGHRS and YFSETQ. The ends were cut back, 4 bases at V and 4 bases at J, with 15 bases in the middle. The DNA for the CDR3 is TGCGCCAGCAGCCTCTTCGGCCAGGGGTACAATGAGCAGTTCTTC. Translated, it gives CASSLFGQGYNEQFF.

The V gene is TRBV11-2, the J gene TRBJ2-1; 11 nucleotides align to TRBD1. The germline V gene has CDR1 SGHAT and CDR2 FQNNGV. The CDR3 loop spans 15 amino acids. V was clipped by 3 bases and J by 6 bases; unmatched bases: 4. CDR3 sequence reads: CASSFSGTGGNEQFF. The CDR3 DNA reads TGTGCCAGCAGCTTTTCCGGGACAGGGGGCAATGAGCAGTTCTTC.

The CDR3, as DNA: TGTGCCACCAGTGAATACAGGGTAGATGGCTACACCTTC. Translation: CATSEYRVDGYTF. The chain employs TRBV24-1 and TRBJ1-2, with TRBD1 as a possible D gene (6 bases). The CDR3 contains 13 residues. The V and J ends lost 4 bases and 6 bases respectively, with 11 bases between them. Germline V lookup: CDR1 KGHDR, CDR2 SFDVKD.

The rearrangement uses TRBV28 and TRBJ2-7, with 7 nucleotides matching TRBD1. Germline V gene sequence: CDR1 MDHEN, CDR2 SYDVKM. The CDR3 consists of 14 residues. Unmatched junction bases numbered 7, after V lost 6 bases and J lost 2 bases. CDR3 region: CASRLGQVTYEQYF. In nucleotides, the CDR3 is TGTGCCAGCAGACTTGGACAGGTTACCTACGAGCAGTACTTC.

The rearrangement uses TRBV27 and TRBJ1-2, with 8 bases that match TRBD1. Per germline, CDR1 MNHEY and CDR2 SMNVEV (reference sequence). This CDR3 comprises 15 residues. The V gene end was trimmed by 10 bases and the J gene end by 1 base; junction bases not matched to a gene: 11. CDR3 DNA sequence: TGTGCCACTTCGTCCAGGGACAGGCTTAACTATGGCTACACCTTC. This sequence encodes CATSSRDRLNYGYTF.

V is TRBV29-1 and J is TRBJ1-3; D remains unclear. The CDR3 length is 13 residues. Germline V gene data show CDR1 as SQVTM and CDR2 as ANQGSEA. V was shortened by 4 bases and J by 2 bases, with 9 bases between the two germline ends. Here the CDR3 DNA reads TGCAGCGTTGGTACACTAGCTGGAAACACCATATATTTT. Encoded protein: CSVGTLAGNTIYF.

J is TRBJ1-4 and V is TRBV25-1; a possible D gene is TRBD1 (6 bases). Germline-derived CDR1 and CDR2 are MGHDK and SYGVNS. This CDR3 region has 14 residues. Trimming left V 2 bases short and J 10 bases short, with 14 bases between. The CDR3 coding sequence is TGTGCCAGCAGTGAAGGGCAGGGGAAGGGAAAACTGTTTTTT. Protein sequence: CASSEGQGKGKLFF.

This chain uses TRBV27 with TRBJ2-3; TRBD2 matches 8 bases. The V segment lost 2 bases and the J segment 7 bases; nucleotides outside the gene matches: 8. Germline V CDR1 and CDR2: MNHEY, SMNVEV (reference sequence). CDR3 length equals 15 residues. The CDR3, as DNA: TGTGCCAGCAGTTTAGGGCGGGAGGCTTGGTATACGCAGTATTTT. It specifies CASSLGREAWYTQYF.

The chain uses TRBV14 and TRBJ2-3, with a tentative D call TRBD1 (5 bases). V lost 0 bases and J 10 bases, leaving 11 bases between the germline ends. This CDR3 region has 13 residues. The germline V gene has CDR1 SGHDN and CDR2 FVKESK. The DNA for the CDR3 is TGTGCCAGCAGCCAAGACAGACAAGGGGCGCAGTATTTT. Amino acid sequence: CASSQDRQGAQYF.

V is TRBV28 and J is TRBJ2-2; TRBD2 matches 7 bases. CDR1 is MDHEN and CDR2 is SYDVKM in the germline V gene. Trimming took 9 bases from V and 2 from J; bases not matched to a gene: 3. This CDR3 has 13 amino acids. DNA of the CDR3: TGTGCCAGTGGACTAGTAAACACCGGGGAGCTGTTTTTT. The encoded protein is CASGLVNTGELFF.

The V gene is TRBV6-5, the J gene TRBJ2-5, with a weak D call TRBD2 (6 bases). V was pared by 11 bases and J by 5 bases, with 24 bases between. The CDR3 runs 15 residues. Per the germline V gene, CDR1 is MNHEY and CDR2 is SVGAGI. This chain's CDR3 is CAGRAGPSRGETQYF. In DNA form, the CDR3 reads TGTGCCGGACGTGCGGGTCCCTCCCGGGGGGAGACCCAGTACTTC.

Turning to this clone: Other DNA sequences in this sample translate to the same CDR3. V and J are TRBV12-3 or TRBV12-4 and TRBJ1-1, with a tentative D call TRBD1 (5 bases). CDR3 length: 13 residues. V gave up 6 bases and J gave up 4 bases, with 12 bases separating them. CDR3 in amino acids: CASSSREGTEAFF. As DNA, the CDR3 is TGTGCCAGCAGCTCCAGGGAGGGCACTGAAGCTTTCTTT.

V gene TRBV6-6 combines with J gene TRBJ1-4; 7 bases line up with TRBD1. The V segment lost 7 bases and the J segment 7 bases; nucleotides outside the gene matches: 9. In germline, CDR1 is MNHNY, CDR2 SVGAGI (reference sequence). This CDR3 is built from 14 residues. The chain's CDR3 is CASKRGGGSEKLFF. As DNA, the CDR3 is TGTGCCAGCAAGCGTGGAGGGGGCTCTGAAAAACTGTTTTTT.

This clone appeared once. The chain combines TRBV5-1 with TRBJ2-7; 10 nucleotides match TRBD2. The CDR3 totals 14 residues. Per the germline V gene, CDR1 is SGHRS and CDR2 is YFSETQ. After removal of 4 bases from V and 6 bases from J, the junction contained 7 bases not matched to a gene. The CDR3 DNA is TGCGCCAGCAGCCAACAAGCGGGAGGGGGCGAGCAGTACTTC. Protein product: CASSQQAGGGEQYF.

The chain has TRBV30 and TRBJ2-5, with 11 nucleotides matching TRBD1. The CDR3 consists of 15 residues. Germline V gives CDR1 GTSNPN, CDR2 SVGIG (reference sequence). Trimming cost V 0 bases and J 4 bases; bases outside gene matches: 4. For the CDR3, the DNA is TGTGCCTGGAGTGTAAGGACAGGGGGCCGAGAGACCCAGTACTTC. Amino acids: CAWSVRTGGRETQYF.

This clone appeared a few times. CDR3 sequence: CASSLSRADGYTF. CDR3 in DNA: TGTGCCAGCAGCTTAAGCAGGGCAGATGGCTACACCTTC. The chain joins TRBV7-2 to TRBJ1-2; D possibly corresponds to TRBD1 (5 bases). Trimming took off 2 bases at V and 6 bases at J, with 10 bases between the two ends. Germline V lookup: CDR1 SGHTA, CDR2 FQGNSA. The CDR3 covers 13 residues.

This clone has a single count. The chain has TRBV5-1 and TRBJ1-4; D is ambiguous. Germline CDR1 and CDR2: SGHRS and YFSETQ. Trimming removed 0 bases at V and 4 bases at J, with 7 bases between. The CDR3 runs to 14 residues. Here the CDR3 reads CASSLGGYNEKLFF. The CDR3 coding sequence is TGCGCCAGCAGCTTGGGAGGGTATAATGAAAAACTGTTTTTT.

This chain joins TRBV7-9 and TRBJ1-1, with TRBD1 matching over 11 bases. The CDR3 totals 17 residues. Losses at the gene ends were 3 bases for V and 3 bases for J; bases not matched to a gene: 9. Germline values: CDR1 SEHNR, CDR2 FQNEAQ (reference sequence). The CDR3 nucleotides read TGTGCCAGCAGCTTGGACAGGGGGCGATATTTGGACACTGAAGCTTTCTTT. Protein sequence: CASSLDRGRYLDTEAFF.

The DNA for the CDR3 is TGTGCCAGCAGCCTTAGCGGGAGACGAGAGACCCAGTACTTC. Residues: CASSLSGRRETQYF. The genes are TRBV7-9 and TRBJ2-5; 9 positions match TRBD2. With V trimmed by 5 bases and J by 4 bases, 5 bases remained unmatched. Germline V gene data show CDR1 as SEHNR and CDR2 as FQNEAQ (reference sequence). The CDR3 has 14 residues.